Listed below are T cell receptor beta chains from one sample, sequenced in a study of cytomegalovirus exposure and HLA in healthy donors. Data came from immunoSEQ multiplex PCR; TCRdb stores just in-frame clones and leaves some out. Of roughly 65,000 clones in the sample, 92% are singletons; the top ten hold approximately 5%. The material sequenced was PBMCs. These receptor sequences come from a man between 18 and 29 years old in good health and CMV-seropositive. The conserved cysteine and the conserved F or W are not part of the CDR3 here. Fields, in order: V gene, J gene, D gene, CDR3 protein. A D gene is named only where the DNA matches it firmly.

v_call: TRBV11-3; j_call: TRBJ2-7; d_call: -; cdr3_aa: ASSTGPFYEQY
v_call: TRBV6-5; j_call: TRBJ1-2; d_call: -; cdr3_aa: ASVFGGGYT
v_call: TRBV11-2; j_call: TRBJ2-1; d_call: TRBD2; cdr3_aa: ASSFTAGGPNEQF
v_call: TRBV2; j_call: TRBJ2-1; d_call: TRBD2; cdr3_aa: ASRVLAVYNEQF
v_call: TRBV6-6; j_call: TRBJ1-1; d_call: -; cdr3_aa: ASRAALRGQNTEAF
v_call: TRBV5-4; j_call: TRBJ2-2; d_call: TRBD1; cdr3_aa: ASSWGQGYTGELF
v_call: TRBV27; j_call: TRBJ1-3; d_call: -; cdr3_aa: ASAVRGARGNTIY
v_call: TRBV5-1; j_call: TRBJ2-7; d_call: -; cdr3_aa: ASSLASVDEQY
v_call: TRBV5-1; j_call: TRBJ2-5; d_call: -; cdr3_aa: ASSLQEETQY
v_call: TRBV7-3; j_call: TRBJ2-3; d_call: -; cdr3_aa: ASSPLASTDTQY
v_call: TRBV9; j_call: TRBJ2-5; d_call: -; cdr3_aa: ASSVESSQTQY